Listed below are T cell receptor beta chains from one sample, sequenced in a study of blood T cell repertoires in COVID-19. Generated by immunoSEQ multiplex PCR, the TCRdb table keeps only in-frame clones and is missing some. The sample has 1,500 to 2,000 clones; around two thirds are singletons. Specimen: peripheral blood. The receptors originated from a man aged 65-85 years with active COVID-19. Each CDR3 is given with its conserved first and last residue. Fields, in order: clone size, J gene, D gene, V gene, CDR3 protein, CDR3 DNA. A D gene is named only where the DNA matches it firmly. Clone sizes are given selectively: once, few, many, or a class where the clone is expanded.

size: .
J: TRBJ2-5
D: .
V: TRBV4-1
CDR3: CASSQRDSPAETQYF
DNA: TGCGCCAGCAGCCAGCGGGACTCTCCGGCGGAGACCCAGTACTTC

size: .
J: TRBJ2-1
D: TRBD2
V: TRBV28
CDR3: CASSRLAEFNEQFF
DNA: TGTGCCAGCAGCAGACTAGCGGAGTTCAATGAGCAGTTCTTC

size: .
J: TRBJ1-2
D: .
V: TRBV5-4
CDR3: CASSSKFGRVPGYTF
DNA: TGTGCCAGCAGCTCAAAATTTGGCAGGGTCCCCGGCTACACCTTC

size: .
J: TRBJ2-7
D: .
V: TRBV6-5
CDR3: CASSQLQGEQYF
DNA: TGTGCCAGCAGTCAGCTACAGGGAGAGCAGTACTTC

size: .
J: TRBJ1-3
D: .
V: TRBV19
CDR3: CASSPPGGGQTGNTIYF
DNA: TGTGCCAGTAGTCCGCCCGGCGGGGGGCAGACTGGAAACACCATATATTTT

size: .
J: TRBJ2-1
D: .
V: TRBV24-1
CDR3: CATQSGTAVNEQFF
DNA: TGTGCCACCCAATCCGGGACTGCGGTCAATGAGCAGTTCTTC

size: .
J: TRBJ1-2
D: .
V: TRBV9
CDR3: CASSVDTGLGANGYTF
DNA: TGTGCCAGCAGCGTAGACACAGGGTTAGGGGCAAATGGCTACACCTTC

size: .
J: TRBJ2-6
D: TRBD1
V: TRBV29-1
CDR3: CSVGRGTGANVLTF
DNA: TGCAGCGTTGGCAGGGGGACTGGGGCCAACGTCCTGACTTTC

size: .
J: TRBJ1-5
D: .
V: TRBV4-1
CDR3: CASSQDGQSNQPQHF
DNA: TGCGCCAGCAGCCAAGATGGTCAGTCCAATCAGCCCCAGCATTTT

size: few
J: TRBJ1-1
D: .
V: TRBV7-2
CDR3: CASSQSLNTEAFF
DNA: TGTGCCAGCAGCCAGTCCTTGAACACTGAAGCTTTCTTT

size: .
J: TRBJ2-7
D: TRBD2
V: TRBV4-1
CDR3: CASSLTSEAYEQYF
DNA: TGCGCCAGCAGCTTGACTAGCGAGGCTTACGAGCAGTACTTC

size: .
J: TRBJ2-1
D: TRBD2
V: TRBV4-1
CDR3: CASSQGELASTYNEQFF
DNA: TGCGCCAGCAGCCAGGGGGAACTAGCGTCCACCTACAATGAGCAGTTCTTC

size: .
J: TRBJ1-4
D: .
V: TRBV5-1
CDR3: CASSLRGQGTGEKLFF
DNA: TGCGCCAGCAGCTTGAGGGGCCAGGGAACGGGTGAAAAACTGTTTTTT

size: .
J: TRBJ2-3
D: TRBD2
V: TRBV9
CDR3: CASSGTSGGSSTDTQYF
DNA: TGTGCCAGCAGCGGCACTAGCGGGGGATCGAGCACAGATACGCAGTATTTT

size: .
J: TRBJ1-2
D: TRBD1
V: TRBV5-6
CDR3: CASSFRYNRGGYGYTF
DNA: TGTGCCAGCAGCTTTCGATACAACAGGGGAGGCTATGGCTACACCTTC

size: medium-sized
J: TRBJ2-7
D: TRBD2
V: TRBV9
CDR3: CASNPMGTSGTEQYF
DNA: TGTGCCAGCAACCCTATGGGGACTAGCGGGACCGAGCAGTACTTC

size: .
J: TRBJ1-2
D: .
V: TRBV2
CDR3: CASRATVSYGYTF
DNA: TGTGCCAGCAGAGCGACAGTCTCCTATGGCTACACCTTC

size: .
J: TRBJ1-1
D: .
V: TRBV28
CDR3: CASSIRRMNTEAFF
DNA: TGTGCCAGCAGCATCAGGAGGATGAACACTGAAGCTTTCTTT

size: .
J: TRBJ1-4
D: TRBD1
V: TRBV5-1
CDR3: CASSPMGQGAMANEKLFF
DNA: TGCGCCAGCAGCCCCATGGGACAGGGGGCAATGGCTAATGAAAAACTGTTTTTT

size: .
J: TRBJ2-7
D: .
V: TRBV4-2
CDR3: CASSQRSGKGSYEQYF
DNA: TGTGCCAGCAGCCAGAGAAGCGGCAAGGGATCCTACGAGCAGTACTTC

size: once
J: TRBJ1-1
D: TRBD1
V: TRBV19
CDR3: CASGPRQGAYDEAFF
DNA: TGTGCCAGTGGCCCTCGTCAGGGGGCATATGATGAAGCTTTCTTT

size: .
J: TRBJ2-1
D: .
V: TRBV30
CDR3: CAWSVLREYEQFF
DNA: TGTGCCTGGAGTGTACTCCGGGAGTATGAGCAGTTCTTC

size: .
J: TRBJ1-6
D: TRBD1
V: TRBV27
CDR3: CASSLRGQHSPLHF
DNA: TGTGCCAGCAGTTTAAGGGGACAGCATTCACCCCTCCACTTT

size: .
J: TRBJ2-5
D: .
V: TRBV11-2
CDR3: CASSLGARGQYF
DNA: TGTGCCAGCAGCCTAGGGGCCCGGGGGCAGTACTTC

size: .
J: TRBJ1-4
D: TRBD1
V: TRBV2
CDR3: CANSVGQRNEKLFF
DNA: TGTGCCAACTCCGTGGGACAGCGGAATGAAAAACTGTTTTTT

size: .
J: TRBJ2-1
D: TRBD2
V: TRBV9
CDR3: CASTVLLAGDEQFF
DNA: TGTGCCAGCACCGTCTTACTAGCGGGAGATGAGCAGTTCTTC

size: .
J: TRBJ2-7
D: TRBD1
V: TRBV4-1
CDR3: CASREGQGTSYEQYF
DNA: TGCGCCAGCAGGGAGGGACAGGGGACCTCCTACGAGCAGTACTTC

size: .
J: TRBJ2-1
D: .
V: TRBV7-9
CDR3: CASSPWGGGDSEQFF
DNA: TGTGCCAGCAGCCCATGGGGTGGAGGGGACTCTGAGCAGTTCTTC

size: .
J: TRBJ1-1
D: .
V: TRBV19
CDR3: CASIPAGVTEAFF
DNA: TGTGCCAGTATCCCCGCGGGCGTCACTGAAGCTTTCTTT

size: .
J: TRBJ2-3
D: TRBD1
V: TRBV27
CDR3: CASSLWGQGSTDTQYF
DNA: TGTGCCAGCAGTTTATGGGGACAGGGTAGCACAGATACGCAGTATTTT

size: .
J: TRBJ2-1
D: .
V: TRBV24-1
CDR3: CATSLSEVREQFF
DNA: TGTGCCACCAGTCTCAGTGAGGTAAGGGAGCAGTTCTTC

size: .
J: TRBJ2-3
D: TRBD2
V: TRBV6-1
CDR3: CASSEGLAGERGTQYF
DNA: TGTGCCAGCAGCGAAGGACTAGCGGGAGAACGTGGTACGCAGTATTTT

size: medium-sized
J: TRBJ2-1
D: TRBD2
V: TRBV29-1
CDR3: CSVPSPSSGAYNEQFF
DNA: TGCAGCGTTCCATCCCCTTCTAGCGGTGCCTACAATGAGCAGTTCTTC

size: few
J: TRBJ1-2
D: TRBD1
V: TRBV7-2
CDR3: CASSLATGDYGYTF
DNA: TGTGCCAGCAGCTTAGCTACAGGGGACTATGGCTACACCTTC

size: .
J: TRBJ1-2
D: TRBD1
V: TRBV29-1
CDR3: CSADSDRHGYTF
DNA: TGCAGCGCTGATTCGGACAGGCATGGCTACACCTTC

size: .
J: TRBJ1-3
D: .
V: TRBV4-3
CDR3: CASSQEQLAGNTIYF
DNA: TGCGCCAGCAGCCAAGAGCAGCTAGCTGGAAACACCATATATTTT

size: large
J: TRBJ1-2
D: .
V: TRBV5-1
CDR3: CASSLEIAYGYTF
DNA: TGCGCCAGCAGCTTGGAGATAGCCTATGGCTACACCTTC

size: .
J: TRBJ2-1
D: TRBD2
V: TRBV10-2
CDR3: CASSGGGGGRLNEQFF
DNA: TGCGCCAGCAGTGGGGGGGGAGGCGGACGACTCAATGAGCAGTTCTTC

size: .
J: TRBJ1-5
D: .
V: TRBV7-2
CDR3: CASSLTGLSNQPQHF
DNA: TGTGCCAGCAGCCTTACAGGGCTTAGCAATCAGCCCCAGCATTTT

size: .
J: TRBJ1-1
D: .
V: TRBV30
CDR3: CAWSLGDTEAFF
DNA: TGTGCCTGGAGCCTAGGGGACACTGAAGCTTTCTTT

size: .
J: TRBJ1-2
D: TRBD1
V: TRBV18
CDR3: CASSPQGAGGGNYGYTF
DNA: TGTGCCAGCTCACCGCAAGGGGCAGGGGGCGGTAACTATGGCTACACCTTC

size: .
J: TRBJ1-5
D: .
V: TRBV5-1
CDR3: CASKEEGSNQPQHF
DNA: TGCGCCAGCAAGGAGGAGGGGAGCAATCAGCCCCAGCATTTT

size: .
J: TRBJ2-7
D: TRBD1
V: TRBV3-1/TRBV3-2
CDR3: CASSPTGGTYEQYF
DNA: TGTGCCAGCAGCCCGACAGGGGGCACGTACGAGCAGTACTTC

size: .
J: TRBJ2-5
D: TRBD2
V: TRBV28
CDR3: CASSSLGTSGAQETQYF
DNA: TGTGCCAGCAGTTCCCTAGGAACTAGCGGGGCCCAAGAGACCCAGTACTTC

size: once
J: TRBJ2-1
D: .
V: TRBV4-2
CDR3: CASSQDPRVGLGGYNEQFF
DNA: TGTGCCAGCAGCCAAGATCCCCGGGTGGGGCTAGGGGGCTACAATGAGCAGTTCTTC

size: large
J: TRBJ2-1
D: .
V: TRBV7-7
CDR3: CASSPPGEVSYNEQFF
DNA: TGTGCCAGCAGCCCCCCAGGTGAAGTCTCCTACAATGAGCAGTTCTTC

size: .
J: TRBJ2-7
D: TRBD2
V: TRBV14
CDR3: CASSQSGGAYEQYF
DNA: TGTGCCAGCAGCCAATCGGGGGGGGCCTACGAGCAGTACTTC

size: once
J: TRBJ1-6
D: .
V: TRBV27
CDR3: CASRAPGFNSPLHF
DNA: TGTGCCAGCAGGGCGCCAGGGTTCAATTCACCCCTCCACTTT